The 28 T cell receptor beta chains presented below share a single source sample, sequenced in a study of CD8 T cells in ankylosing spondylitis. A single record per CDR3 protein comes from TCRdb applying MiXCR to the 5' RACE reads. Seen here are about 170,000 distinct CDR3 sequences, approximately 20% observed once, and the top ten hold under 9%. Specimen: blood, either unsorted or a sorted T cell fraction (not recorded which). The receptors were sampled from a male donor with ankylosing spondylitis or in good health (not recorded which).

The chain couples TRBV6-2 or TRBV6-3 to TRBJ1-5; D ambiguous. The germline gives CDR1 MNHEY, CDR2 SVGEGT. V was trimmed by 6 bases and J by 7 bases, leaving 10 bases between them. The CDR3 covers 12 residues. The CDR3 region is CASSPGPQPQHF. DNA of the CDR3: TGTGCCAGCAGCCCTGGCCCCCAGCCCCAGCATTTT.

The rearrangement joins TRBV19 to TRBJ2-2; D not certain. Between the trimmed V and J ends, which lost 3 bases and 5 bases, there was a span of 7 bases. The germline V gene encodes CDR1 LNHDA and CDR2 SQIVND (reference sequence). CDR3 length: 13 residues. The CDR3 nucleotides read TGTGCCAGTAGTATGACGGTTACCGGGGAGCTGTTTTTT. Protein sequence: CASSMTVTGELFF.

The chain has TRBV29-1 and TRBJ2-1, with D tentatively TRBD2 (7 bases). The CDR3 length is 12 residues. From germline, CDR1 is SQVTM and CDR2 ANQGSEA. V was cut by 3 bases and J by 10 bases, with 13 bases left in between. This CDR3 is CSVDRGGREQFF. DNA of the CDR3: TGCAGCGTTGATAGGGGGGGAAGGGAGCAGTTCTTC.

The chain carries TRBV2 and TRBJ2-1; tentatively, D is TRBD1 (5 bases). Trimming pared 2 bases from V and 7 bases from J, leaving 9 bases between. Germline values: CDR1 SNHLY, CDR2 FYNNEI. The CDR3 runs to 13 residues. Here the CDR3 DNA reads TGTGCCAGCAGTGAAAACAGGTTTAATGAGCAGTTCTTC. Its translation is CASSENRFNEQFF. Complete variable domain (other parts from reference TRBV2 and TRBJ2-1): EPEVTQTPSHQVTQMGQEVILRCVPISNHLYFYWYRQILGQKVEFLVSFYNNEISEKSEIFDDQFSVERPDGSNFTLKIRSTKLEDSAMYFCASSENRFNEQFFGPGTRLTVL.

The chain combines TRBV28 with TRBJ2-3; no firm D call. V shed 3 bases and J shed 3 bases, with 10 bases lying between them. The germline CDR1 and CDR2 sequences are MDHEN and SYDVKM. The CDR3 is made up of 14 amino acids. CDR3 residues: CASSFPASTDTQYF. The DNA of the CDR3 is TGTGCCAGCAGTTTCCCCGCATCGACAGATACGCAGTATTTT.

Many counts were recorded for this clonotype. The gene calls are TRBV12-3 or TRBV12-4 and TRBJ2-7, with D perhaps being TRBD1 or TRBD2 (6 bases each). V was shortened by 3 bases and J by 1 base, with 10 bases between the two germline ends. CDR3 length: 14 amino acids. CDR3 protein: CASSFGGGSYEQYF. In DNA, the CDR3 is TGTGCCAGCAGTTTTGGAGGGGGTTCCTACGAGCAGTACTTC.

This clonotype was counted a few times. The chain recombines TRBV12-3 or TRBV12-4 with TRBJ2-1, with 10 bases that match TRBD1. This CDR3 spans 21 amino acids. The V gene end was trimmed by 0 bases and the J gene end by 0 bases; junction bases not matched to a gene: 14. Here the CDR3 DNA reads TGTGCCAGCAGTTTAGCGCGGGCAGGGACAGGGGTGGGGATCTCCTACAATGAGCAGTTCTTC. It is translated as CASSLARAGTGVGISYNEQFF.

This clonotype has at least ten counts. The rearrangement joins TRBV20-1 to TRBJ2-3; 14 nucleotides align to TRBD2. The CDR3 extends over 15 amino acids. Trimming at V came to 4 bases and at J to 3 bases, leaving 3 bases not matched to a gene. Germline CDR1 reads DFQATT; CDR2 reads SNEGSKA (reference sequence). CDR3 amino acids: CSAMTSGRVTDTQYF. The CDR3, as DNA: TGCAGTGCTATGACTAGCGGGAGGGTGACAGATACGCAGTATTTT.

This clonotype showed up many times. V and J are TRBV4-2 and TRBJ2-7; 7 nucleotides agree with TRBD2. Trimming at V came to 11 bases and at J to 4 bases, leaving 8 bases not matched to a gene. Looked up from germline, CDR1 is LGHNA and CDR2 is YNFKEQ. The CDR3 has 12 residues. The CDR3 nucleotides read TGTGCCGTGGGAGGGGACCGATACGAGCAGTACTTC. It codes for CAVGGDRYEQYF.

The rearrangement uses TRBV29-1 and TRBJ1-2; TRBD1 matches at 8 bases. This CDR3 region has 13 residues. J lost 3 bases, V lost 7 bases, and 7 bases had no gene match. The germline V gene encodes CDR1 SQVTM and CDR2 ANQGSEA. Written as DNA, the CDR3 is TGCAGCGGAGGACAGGGCCCTGACTATGGCTACACCTTC. It yields the protein CSGGQGPDYGYTF.

About this clonotype itself: This sequence may be a read error, since a much larger clone differs from it by one base. The chain carries TRBV5-1 and TRBJ2-7, with D possibly being TRBD1 (5 bases). Germline CDR1 reads SGHRS; CDR2 reads YFSETQ. The CDR3 runs 12 residues. The CDR3 protein is CASSSRVHEQCF. Here the CDR3 DNA reads TGCGCCAGCAGCAGCAGGGTCCACGAGCAGTGCTTC.

The chain joins TRBV25-1 to TRBJ2-3; D may be TRBD2 (5 bases). Germline lookup yields CDR1 MGHDK and CDR2 SYGVNS. V lost 3 bases and J lost 8, with 18 bases in between. The CDR3 is 15 residues long. CDR3 sequence: CASSDPVEGQATQYF. CDR3 nucleotide sequence: TGTGCCAGCAGTGACCCCGTCGAGGGCCAGGCTACGCAGTATTTT.

Many counts were recorded for this clonotype. The chain carries TRBV10-3 and TRBJ2-7; perhaps TRBD1 as D (5 bases). Germline assignment: CDR1 ENHRY and CDR2 SYGVKD. This CDR3 has 13 residues. Trimming shortened V by 1 base and J by 4 bases, and 8 bases separated the two germline ends. The CDR3 protein is CAISEFSGYEQYF. DNA of the CDR3: TGTGCCATCAGTGAGTTTTCAGGGTACGAGCAGTACTTC.

There are many counts of this clonotype. CDR3 sequence reads: CASSFDREGAKNIQYF. The CDR3 nucleotides read TGTGCCAGCAGCTTCGACAGGGAGGGGGCCAAAAACATTCAGTACTTC. J is TRBJ2-4 and V is TRBV6-2 or TRBV6-3, with D perhaps being TRBD1 or TRBD2 (7 bases each). V lost 6 bases and J 1 base, leaving 16 bases between the germline ends. The CDR3 runs 16 residues. Germline V gene lookup returns CDR1 MNHEY and CDR2 SVGEGT.

V is TRBV5-1 and J is TRBJ1-4; D ambiguous. The CDR3 is made up of 14 amino acids. In germline, CDR1 is SGHRS, CDR2 YFSETQ. Trimming stripped 0 bases from V and 5 bases from J, with 8 bases between. CDR3 DNA: TGCGCCAGCAGCTTGGCCGGGCTAAATGAAAAACTGTTTTTT. Translation gives CASSLAGLNEKLFF.

The rearrangement uses TRBV5-1 and TRBJ1-1, with 8 nucleotides matching TRBD1. Trimming at V came to 7 bases and at J to 4 bases, leaving 6 bases not matched to a gene. In germline, CDR1 is SGHRS, CDR2 YFSETQ. This CDR3 region has 13 residues. Here the CDR3 reads CASATGGFTEAFF. The CDR3 coding sequence is TGCGCCAGCGCAACAGGGGGGTTCACTGAAGCTTTCTTT.

This clonotype was counted a few times. The chain links TRBV5-6 to TRBJ1-6, with D maybe TRBD1 (6 bases). Germline CDR1 SGHDT, CDR2 YYEEEE. The germline V and J ends were trimmed by 0 bases and 0 bases, with 19 bases remaining between them. There are 20 residues in the CDR3. CDR3 in amino acids: CASSLAGRGRILSYNSPLHF. DNA for the CDR3: TGTGCCAGCAGCTTGGCCGGCAGGGGCCGGATCCTCTCCTATAATTCACCCCTCCACTTT.

This clonotype was observed at least ten times. The genes are TRBV29-1 and TRBJ1-3; D not resolved. Germline CDR1 is SQVTM and CDR2 is ANQGSEA. The V end was cut by 6 bases, the J end by 4 bases, with 13 bases between. The length of the CDR3 is 13 residues. For the CDR3, the DNA is TGCAGCGTGGACGACACTAGGGGAAACACCATATATTTT. It is translated as CSVDDTRGNTIYF.

This clonotype was seen repeatedly, ten times or more. The V call is TRBV14, the J call TRBJ2-7; no firm D call. The ends were cut back, 0 bases at V and 4 bases at J, with 7 bases in the middle. The CDR3 consists of 13 residues. Per the germline V gene, CDR1 is SGHDN and CDR2 is FVKESK. The CDR3 loop is CASSQESRYEQYF. The CDR3 DNA reads TGTGCCAGCAGCCAAGAGTCCAGATACGAGCAGTACTTC.

This clonotype was seen more than once but under ten times. This chain links TRBV5-1 with TRBJ2-5; tentative D call: TRBD2 (6 bases). The V and J ends lost 3 bases and 1 base respectively, with 13 bases between them. The CDR3 is made up of 15 amino acids. The V gene's germline CDR1 is SGHRS and CDR2 YFSETQ. The CDR3 protein is CASSSGDWSQETQYF. CDR3 DNA sequence: TGCGCCAGCAGCTCGGGGGACTGGAGCCAAGAGACCCAGTACTTC.

The V gene is TRBV10-2, the J gene TRBJ2-3; D remains unclear. V shed 1 base and J shed 5 bases, with 10 bases lying between them. Germline CDR1 and CDR2: WSHSY and SAAADI. CDR3 length: 14 residues. CDR3 sequence reads: CASSEWIGEDTQYF. The CDR3 DNA reads TGCGCCAGCAGTGAGTGGATCGGTGAAGATACGCAGTATTTT.

This clonotype was counted at least ten times. This chain links TRBV11-2 with TRBJ2-2; the D is unclear. Germline CDR1 and CDR2: SGHAT and FQNNGV. V shed 1 base and J shed 3 bases, with 6 bases lying between them. This CDR3 is built from 14 residues. CDR3 coding DNA: TGTGCCAGCAGCTTAGGGTACTACACCGGGGAGCTGTTTTTT. Protein product: CASSLGYYTGELFF.

In this sample, this clonotype turned up many times. The chain links TRBV13 to TRBJ2-3, with 10 positions matching TRBD2. This CDR3 has 15 amino acids. From germline, CDR1 is PRHDT and CDR2 FYEKMQ (reference sequence). V shed 3 bases and J 4 bases; nucleotides not matched to a gene: 4. This CDR3 reads CASSFRLAGADTQYF. The CDR3 DNA reads TGTGCCAGCAGCTTTCGCCTAGCGGGAGCAGATACGCAGTATTTT.

There are a few counts of this clonotype. The chain carries TRBV29-1 and TRBJ1-1, with TRBD1 matching over 9 bases. Per the germline V gene, CDR1 is SQVTM and CDR2 is ANQGSEA. V was clipped by 6 bases and J by 1 base; unmatched bases: 9. The CDR3 is made up of 15 amino acids. This CDR3 is CSVEMTGGRNTEAFF. For the CDR3, the DNA is TGCAGCGTGGAAATGACAGGGGGACGGAACACTGAAGCTTTCTTT.

The rearrangement links TRBV12-3 or TRBV12-4 to TRBJ1-1; D possibly corresponds to TRBD1 (6 bases). This CDR3 comprises 14 residues. V was cut by 8 bases and J by 5 bases, with 18 bases left in between. The CDR3 spells CASARILQGTEAFF. The CDR3, as DNA: TGTGCCAGCGCGCGAATATTACAGGGAACTGAAGCTTTCTTT.

The gene calls are TRBV20-1 and TRBJ2-5; 7 bases line up with TRBD1. Trimming cost V 4 bases and J 2 bases; bases outside gene matches: 1. The CDR3 has 12 amino acids. Germline CDR1 DFQATT, CDR2 SNEGSKA (reference sequence). CDR3 protein: CSANRGQETQYF. The DNA of the CDR3 is TGCAGTGCTAACAGGGGACAAGAGACCCAGTACTTC.

Only a few counts were recorded for this clonotype. This may be a read error: a much more frequent sequence differs by one nucleotide. The V call is TRBV12-3 or TRBV12-4, the J call TRBJ1-3; TRBD1 matches at 7 bases. The CDR3 is made up of 15 amino acids. Trimming cost V 5 bases and J 0 bases; bases outside gene matches: 4. The CDR3 reads CASSPGQISGNTIYF. The DNA for the CDR3 is TGTGCCAGCAGTCCGGGACAGATCTCTGGAAACACCATATATTTT.

This clonotype was recorded many times. The chain joins TRBV12-3 or TRBV12-4 to TRBJ2-2; TRBD2 might be the D (5 bases). The CDR3 length is 13 residues. V lost 5 bases, J lost 7 bases, and 11 bases lay in between. In nucleotides, the CDR3 is TGTGCCAGCAGTATTGAGAGCGGCGGGGAGCTGTTTTTT. Its translation is CASSIESGGELFF.